The 11 T cell receptor beta chains presented below share a single source sample, sequenced in a study of cytomegalovirus exposure and HLA in healthy donors. The primer mix had 60 Vbeta and 13 Jbeta primers. Method: immunoSEQ multiplex PCR; TCRdb's copy keeps in-frame clones and lacks some. The data contain approximately 240,000 clones, approximately 84% of them seen just once; the ten biggest clones take up approximately 0.62%. Sequenced: PBMCs. The receptors come from a woman between 35 and 50 years old in good health and CMV-seronegative.

The rearrangement links TRBV18 to TRBJ2-7; 9 bases line up with TRBD1. CDR1 is KGHSH and CDR2 is LQKENI in the germline V gene. This CDR3 has 13 amino acids. V shed 2 bases and J 4 bases; nucleotides not matched to a gene: 0. The CDR3 coding sequence is TGTGCCAGCTCACCAGGGACAGGGTACGAGCAGTACTTC. Translation: CASSPGTGYEQYF.

V and J are TRBV9 and TRBJ1-4; 7 bases fit TRBD1. The length of the CDR3 is 15 residues. Germline values: CDR1 SGDLS, CDR2 YYNGEE. J was trimmed by 6 bases and V by 3 bases; bases with no gene match: 8. CDR3 sequence reads: CASSATGAPYEKLFF. DNA of the CDR3: TGTGCCAGCAGCGCCACAGGGGCGCCCTATGAAAAACTGTTTTTT.

V and J are TRBV27 and TRBJ1-1, with 10 bases lining up with TRBD1. In germline, CDR1 is MNHEY, CDR2 SMNVEV (reference sequence). V dropped 3 bases and J dropped 4; count of bases not matched to a gene: 8. This CDR3 is 16 amino acids long. DNA of the CDR3: TGTGCCAGCAGTTTGGGGACAGGGGTCTTGCCCACTGAAGCTTTCTTT. Translation gives CASSLGTGVLPTEAFF.

Only a few counts were recorded for this clone. The V and J genes are TRBV6-5 and TRBJ1-1; D is unresolved. Germline V gene lookup returns CDR1 MNHEY and CDR2 SVGAGI. Trimming stripped 6 bases from V and 1 base from J, with 9 bases between. The CDR3 runs to 13 residues. CDR3 in DNA: TGTGCCAGCAGCCAACAGAGGAACACTGAAGCTTTCTTT. Encoded protein: CASSQQRNTEAFF.

A single count supports this clone. The chain combines TRBV18 with TRBJ2-7; 9 nucleotides match TRBD1. This CDR3 has 15 amino acids. The V gene end was trimmed by 3 bases and the J gene end by 3 bases; junction bases not matched to a gene: 6. Per germline, CDR1 KGHSH and CDR2 LQKENI. The CDR3 loop reads CASSPSTGQGYEQYF. The CDR3 DNA follows: TGTGCCAGCTCACCTTCGACGGGACAGGGCTACGAGCAGTACTTC.

The J gene is TRBJ1-2, the V gene TRBV23-1; TRBD1 is a possible D gene (6 bases). TRBV23-1 belongs to the ORF category, with a function that is uncertain. Trimming removed 8 bases at V and 2 bases at J, with 12 bases between. The length of the CDR3 is 13 residues. CDR3 DNA: TGCGCCAGCTTCACCCAGGGGAACTATGGCTACACCTTC. Protein: CASFTQGNYGYTF.

The gene calls are TRBV6-5 and TRBJ2-2, with a tentative D call TRBD2 (6 bases). V was pared by 0 bases and J by 4 bases, with 9 bases between. Germline lookup yields CDR1 MNHEY and CDR2 SVGAGI. CDR3 size: 15 residues. The CDR3 DNA is TGTGCCAGCAGTTACTCAAGGACTATCACCGGGGAGCTGTTTTTT. It specifies CASSYSRTITGELFF.

A single count supports this clone. V gene TRBV19 combines with J gene TRBJ1-1; unclear D gene. CDR1 is LNHDA and CDR2 is SQIVND in the germline V gene (reference sequence). The V end lost 9 bases, the J end lost 4 bases, and 18 bases lay between the germline ends. This CDR3 spans 14 amino acids. CDR3 in DNA: TGTGCCAGCAAGGAGAAGTTTATGGGCACTGAAGCTTTCTTT. This translates into CASKEKFMGTEAFF.

The CDR3 protein is CASTPQGWEKLFF. The CDR3 bases are TGTGCCAGCACCCCCCAGGGTTGGGAAAAACTGTTTTTT. This chain uses TRBV7-8 with TRBJ1-4, with D possibly matching TRBD1 (5 bases). V was trimmed by 7 bases and J by 8 bases, leaving 14 bases between them. This CDR3 contains 13 residues. CDR1 and CDR2 from the germline V gene are SGHVS and FQNEAQ.

The rearrangement uses TRBV5-6 and TRBJ1-1, with TRBD1 matching 12 bases. CDR1 is SGHDT and CDR2 is YYEEEE in the germline V gene. There are 14 residues in the CDR3. J lost 5 bases, V lost 4 bases, and 3 bases had no gene match. CDR3: CASSGTGGPTEAFF. CDR3 in DNA: TGTGCCAGCAGCGGGACAGGGGGCCCGACTGAAGCTTTCTTT.

This clone was seen more than once but under ten times. This rearrangement joins TRBV19 to TRBJ2-1; TRBD1 aligns across 9 bases. The germline V gene has CDR1 LNHDA and CDR2 SQIVND (reference sequence). This CDR3 contains 13 residues. The V segment lost 9 bases and the J segment 3 bases; nucleotides outside the gene matches: 3. The CDR3 nucleotides are TGTGCCAGGGAGGACAGGGGCTACAATGAGCAGTTCTTC. Residues: CAREDRGYNEQFF.